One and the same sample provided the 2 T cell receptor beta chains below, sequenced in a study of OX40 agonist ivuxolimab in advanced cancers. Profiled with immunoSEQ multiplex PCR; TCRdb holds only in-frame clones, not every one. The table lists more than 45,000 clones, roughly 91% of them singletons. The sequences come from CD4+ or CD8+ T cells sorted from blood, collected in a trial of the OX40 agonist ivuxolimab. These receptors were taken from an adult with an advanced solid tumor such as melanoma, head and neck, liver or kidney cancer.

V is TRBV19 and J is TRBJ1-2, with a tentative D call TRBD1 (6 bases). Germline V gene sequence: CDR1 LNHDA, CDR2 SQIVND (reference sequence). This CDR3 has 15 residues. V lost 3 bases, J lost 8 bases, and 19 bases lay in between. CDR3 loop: CASSIRSGAEWGYTF. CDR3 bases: TGTGCCAGTAGTATCCGATCAGGGGCGGAGTGGGGCTACACCTTC.

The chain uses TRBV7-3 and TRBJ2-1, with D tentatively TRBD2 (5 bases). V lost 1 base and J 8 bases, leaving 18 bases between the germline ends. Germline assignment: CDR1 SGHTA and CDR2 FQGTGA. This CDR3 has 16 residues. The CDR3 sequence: CASSLIGGIVEDEQFF. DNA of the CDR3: TGTGCCAGCAGCTTAATCGGAGGCATCGTGGAGGATGAGCAGTTCTTC. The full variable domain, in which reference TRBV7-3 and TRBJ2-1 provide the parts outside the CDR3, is GAGVSQTPSNKVTEKGKYVELRCDPISGHTALYWYRQSLGQGPEFLIYFQGTGAADDSGLPNDRFFAVRPEGSVSTLKIQRTERGDSAVYLCASSLIGGIVEDEQFFGPGTRLTVL.